The following is a T cell receptor (beta chain) sequence with its context. The antigen is not known. The run depth of the assay was deep. Some clones are missing from TCRdb's copy, which holds only in-frame ones; the method was immunoSEQ multiplex PCR. The sample holds fewer than 1.8 million clones, 97% to 99% seen once. The sample originates from a study of shared clonotypes between healthy human individuals. Broader study findings: It was only blood that was sampled, and tissue repertoires likely differ. Shared clonotypes across all four donors exceeded non-shared ones in generation probability.

The CDR3 is 15 residues long. J lost 4 bases, V lost 5 bases, and 6 bases had no gene match. Germline V gene data show CDR1 as SNHLY and CDR2 as FYNNEI. The rearrangement uses TRBV2 and TRBJ2-1, with 9 bases identical to TRBD2. The TCR sequence derives from a man aged 30 to 45 in good health. Input material: naive CD4+ T cells sorted from blood. Described subset: CD45RA+ positively selected. CDR3 in DNA: TGTGCCAGCAGTTACCGGCGGGAGGGTTACAATGAGCAGTTCTTC. Its protein is CASSYRREGYNEQFF.